This TCR beta chain comes out of a study of T cell responses to AZD1222 COVID-19 vaccine. This clone came up once. The V end lost 3 bases, the J end lost 8 bases, and 11 bases lay between the germline ends. Germline CDR1 and CDR2: SGHRS and YFSETQ. This CDR3 is built from 13 residues. Measured with immunoSEQ multiplex PCR; TCRdb has only the in-frame clones, and not every one. The sample has approximately 140,000 clones; around 94% are singletons. This sample comprised peripheral blood, obtained on day 0 of AZD1222 vaccination. This TCR derives from an adult in good health. The V gene is TRBV5-1, the J gene TRBJ1-4; weak D call: TRBD1 (6 bases). This chain's CDR3 is CASSSLGGEKLFF. CDR3 nucleotides: TGCGCCAGCAGCTCCCTAGGGGGGGAAAAACTGTTTTTT.